This T cell receptor (beta chain) was captured by sequencing in a study of OX40 agonist ivuxolimab in advanced cancers. The wider study: Three partial responders included one hepatocellular carcinoma patient and two cutaneous melanoma patients.

Generated by immunoSEQ multiplex PCR, the TCRdb table keeps only in-frame clones and is missing some. The sample has some 11,000 clones, 70% to 75% seen once; the top ten hold approximately 26%. This CDR3 spans 13 amino acids. Germline CDR1 and CDR2: MNHNY and SVGAGI (reference sequence). Trimming removed 4 bases from V and 6 bases from J, with 12 bases in between. Regarding this clone: Its antigen is unknown.

Notes on the study in general: Undetermined was the antigen specificity of the expanded peripheral T cells. CD4+ and CD8+ blood T cells expanded clonally by week 6 at 0.1 to 3.0 mg/kg.

This specimen was CD4+ or CD8+ T cells sorted from blood, taken in a trial of the OX40 agonist ivuxolimab. The V and J genes are TRBV6-6 and TRBJ1-1; D remains unclear. The clonotype originates from an adult with an advanced solid tumor such as melanoma, head and neck, liver or kidney cancer. CDR3 bases: TGTGCCAGCAGTTCCCTCCCGGGCGCTGAAGCTTTCTTT. Amino acid sequence: CASSSLPGAEAFF.